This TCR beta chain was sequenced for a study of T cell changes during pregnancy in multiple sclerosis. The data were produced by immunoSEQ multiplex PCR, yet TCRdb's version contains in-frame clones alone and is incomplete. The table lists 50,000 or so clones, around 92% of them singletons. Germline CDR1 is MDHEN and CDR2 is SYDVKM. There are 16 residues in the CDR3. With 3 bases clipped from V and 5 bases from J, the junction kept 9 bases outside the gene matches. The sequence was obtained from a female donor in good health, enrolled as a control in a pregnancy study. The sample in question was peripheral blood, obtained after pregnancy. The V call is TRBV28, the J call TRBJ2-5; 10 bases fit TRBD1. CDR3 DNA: TGTGCCAGCAGTTTGTTGGGACAGGGGATGAGGGAGACCCAGTACTTC. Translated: CASSLLGQGMRETQYF.